This T cell receptor beta chain came from a study of identifying expanded T cells in peripheral blood (dated by TCRdb to between 2018 and 2021). In terms of the full investigation: Separate aliquots of the same genomic DNA pool were sequenced to produce technical replicates, and four replicates were compared in pairs.

TCRbeta CDR3 regions were profiled by bias-controlled multiplex PCR amplification of genomic DNA with the immunoSEQ Assay. On the authors' methods: To quantify the absolute abundance of each unique TCRbeta CDR3 region, the sequences were collapsed and filtered. Differential abundance was assessed using a binomial (Fisher-equivalent) model and a beta-binomial model in which time-dependent variance fitted from healthy donors was added. Clones with fewer than 5 combined templates were removed, and differential abundance was called for clones with a Benjamini-Hochberg FDR below 0.01. Using the form v = (b*log(k)+a)^2, the beta-binomial variance was modeled as a function of the total template count across the two samples. Sourced from immuneACCESS, this table was stored by TCRdb with only in-frame sequences that have V and J called. A share of the clones is absent; for the studies checked, an unresolved V gene accounts for under half, and the remainder has no known explanation. V, J and clone size are taken as reported in that table, and D and trimming were inferred from the DNA itself. In this sample the table shows tens of thousands of clones, about 88% of which occur a single time. The top ten clonotypes cover 4.5% of the sample.

General findings and caveats noted by the study authors: It was expected by the authors that biological variance in healthy repertoires might increase further over much longer intervals, such as months to years. For all healthy donors, the variance in clone template counts between two-week samples rose significantly as total template count increased. Both the number of clones called differentially abundant and the false-positive rate were significantly reduced by the beta-binomial model across all healthy-donor time intervals. The binomial model flagged 0.9 to 1.5 differentially abundant clones between technical replicates but 15 to 17 over around 2 weeks and approximately 18 over four weeks.

During the collection period, no immune events, such as infections, were documented for the healthy donors. Time-dependent variance in a beta-binomial model of T-cell clone differential abundance was calibrated using healthy-donor blood repertoires as a training cohort. The training cohort included 10 healthy donors, of whom 3 were female and 7 were male. On average the donors were about 45 years old, and their ages spanned about 29 to 64 years. Whole blood was collected from each healthy donor at three time points spaced 2 to 3 weeks apart and obtained from a commercial supplier. Genomic DNA was extracted from unsorted whole blood for immunosequencing. Of note for this clone: Its antigen is currently not known. No much larger clone is present one base from it, and per-base qualities are unavailable.

Sequences SGHVS (CDR1) and FQNEAQ (CDR2) are obtained from the germline V gene. Trimming accounts for 5 bases at V and 7 bases at J, while the number of junction bases matched to no gene is 13. From cysteine to phenylalanine, the CDR3 is 16 amino acids long. Just the 48-base CDR3 DNA is kept, in frame starting at base 1. The origin of this receptor is a person aged 18 to 70 in good health. The sequence joins TRBV7-8 to TRBJ2-3, with 9 bases matching TRBD1. The material sequenced was blood. The CDR3 loop reads CASSPQAQGARNTQYF. The sequence in DNA is TGTGCCAGCAGCCCCCAGGCACAGGGGGCGCGTAATACGCAGTATTTT.